This T cell receptor beta chain was sequenced for a study of T cell clones after liver transplantation. Whole-study context: Post-transplant blood was tracked for graft-donor-reactive T cell clones identified in a pre-transplant mixed lymphocyte reaction.

Details on this clone: Its antigen remains unknown.

CD3+CD4+ and CD3+CD8+ cells were FACS-sorted from thawed unstimulated PBMCs. Germline CDR1 MNHEY, CDR2 SVGAGI. The CDR3 has 14 amino acids. The V gene end was trimmed by 4 bases and the J gene end by 3 bases; junction bases not matched to a gene: 3. The study, taken as a whole, reports: A significant post-transplant drop in circulating graft-donor-reactive CD4 TCRbeta sequences occurred in most of the 8 subjects.

Some clones are missing from TCRdb's copy, which holds only in-frame ones; the method was immunoSEQ multiplex PCR. The sample holds more than 95,000 clones, over 75% seen once. The sequence was obtained from a human patient who received a liver transplant. Some T cells may have originated in the graft donor. The gene calls are TRBV6-5 and TRBJ1-1; the match to TRBD1 covers 9 bases. Specimen: CD4+ T cells from blood, collected 12 months after liver transplant. The chain's CDR3 is CASSFGTGYTEAFF. In nucleotides, the CDR3 is TGTGCCAGCAGTTTCGGGACAGGGTACACTGAAGCTTTCTTT.